Presented here are 2 T cell receptor beta chains from one specimen sequenced in a study of shared clonotypes between healthy human individuals. Sequencing was performed with immunoSEQ multiplex PCR; in TCRdb, only in-frame clones are kept and a portion is missing. The table has 600,000 to 800,000 clones, 72% seen once; the top ten hold under 2%. The specimen sequenced was memory CD4+ T cells sorted from blood. Subset reported: CD45RA-negative fraction. These receptors were obtained from a woman aged 25 to 39 in good health.

The gene calls are TRBV28 and TRBJ1-1; 9 bases fit TRBD1. The CDR3 length is 15 residues. Germline lookup yields CDR1 MDHEN and CDR2 SYDVKM. Trimming cost V 7 bases and J 5 bases; bases outside gene matches: 11. DNA of the CDR3: TGTGCCAGCAAGAACGCCGGGACAGGGCTTACTGAAGCTTTCTTT. This gives the protein CASKNAGTGLTEAFF.

This clone occurred many times. This sequence joins TRBV5-4 and TRBJ1-6; D unresolved. CDR3 length: 14 residues. Germline V gives CDR1 SGHNT, CDR2 YYREEE (reference sequence). V was trimmed by 0 bases and J by 6 bases, leaving 7 bases between them. CDR3 residues: CASSLASANSPLHF. For the CDR3, the DNA is TGTGCCAGCAGCTTGGCGTCAGCTAATTCACCCCTCCACTTT.